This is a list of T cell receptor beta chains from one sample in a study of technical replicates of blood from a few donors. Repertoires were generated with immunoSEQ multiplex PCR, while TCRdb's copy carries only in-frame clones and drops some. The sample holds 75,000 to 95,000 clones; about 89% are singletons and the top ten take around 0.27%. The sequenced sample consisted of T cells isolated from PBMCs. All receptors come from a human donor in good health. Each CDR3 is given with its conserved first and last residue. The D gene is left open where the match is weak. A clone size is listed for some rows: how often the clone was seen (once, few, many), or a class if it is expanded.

CDR3nt: TGTGCAAGTCGCTTAGCTAGTGGTAGCAAGGGGCGAGGGACCCAGTACTTC
CDR3aa: CASRLASGSKGRGTQYF
abundance: -
d_gene: -
v_gene: TRBV12-2
j_gene: TRBJ2-5

CDR3nt: TGTGCCAGCACACAGGGGCCCACCACTGAAGCTTTCTTT
CDR3aa: CASTQGPTTEAFF
abundance: few
d_gene: TRBD1
v_gene: TRBV2
j_gene: TRBJ1-1

CDR3nt: TGTGCCAGCAGGGCCGGGACAGGGGGTGAGCAGTACTTC
CDR3aa: CASRAGTGGEQYF
abundance: few
d_gene: TRBD1
v_gene: TRBV5-6
j_gene: TRBJ2-7

CDR3nt: TGCGCCAGCAGCACCTCCGGGACTAGATCCAATGAGCAGTTCTTC
CDR3aa: CASSTSGTRSNEQFF
abundance: -
d_gene: TRBD2
v_gene: TRBV5-1
j_gene: TRBJ2-1

CDR3nt: TGTGCCAGCAGCCTCGACACCGGGGAGCTGTTTTTT
CDR3aa: CASSLDTGELFF
abundance: -
d_gene: -
v_gene: TRBV7-9
j_gene: TRBJ2-2

CDR3nt: TGCAGCGGGTACAGGGGGCGAAAGATGACTGAAGCTTTCTTT
CDR3aa: CSGYRGRKMTEAFF
abundance: -
d_gene: TRBD1
v_gene: TRBV29-1
j_gene: TRBJ1-1

CDR3nt: TGCGCCAGCAGCCAAGGCCCCAGCGACGAAATGAACTATGGCTACACCTTC
CDR3aa: CASSQGPSDEMNYGYTF
abundance: -
d_gene: -
v_gene: TRBV4-1
j_gene: TRBJ1-2

CDR3nt: TGTGCCTTCAGGACATATGGTTCACCCCTCCACTTT
CDR3aa: CAFRTYGSPLHF
abundance: -
d_gene: -
v_gene: TRBV30
j_gene: TRBJ1-6

CDR3nt: TGTGCTACCAAAGCGGGAGGGAACACAGATACGCAGTATTTT
CDR3aa: CATKAGGNTDTQYF
abundance: -
d_gene: TRBD2
v_gene: TRBV28
j_gene: TRBJ2-3

CDR3nt: TGTGCCAGCAGTTGGACTTCCCCAGGCTACGAGCAGTACTTC
CDR3aa: CASSWTSPGYEQYF
abundance: once
d_gene: -
v_gene: TRBV27
j_gene: TRBJ2-7

CDR3nt: TGCGCCAGCAGCCGCGGACAGGGGGCAAACGAGCAGTACTTC
CDR3aa: CASSRGQGANEQYF
abundance: -
d_gene: TRBD1
v_gene: TRBV4-1
j_gene: TRBJ2-7

CDR3nt: TGTGCCAGCAGTTACCTTCGGCTAGCGGGCACAGATACGCAGTATTTT
CDR3aa: CASSYLRLAGTDTQYF
abundance: once
d_gene: TRBD2
v_gene: TRBV6-6
j_gene: TRBJ2-3

CDR3nt: TGTGCCAGCGGTAAACAGGGGACGGGCACAGATACGCAGTATTTT
CDR3aa: CASGKQGTGTDTQYF
abundance: -
d_gene: TRBD1
v_gene: TRBV2
j_gene: TRBJ2-3

CDR3nt: TGTGCCAGTAGTAATAGCGGCCGATTCCAAGAGACCCAGTACTTC
CDR3aa: CASSNSGRFQETQYF
abundance: -
d_gene: -
v_gene: TRBV19
j_gene: TRBJ2-5

CDR3nt: TGTGCCAGCAGTTACCCGGGACAGGGTCCGACCGGGGAGCTGTTTTTT
CDR3aa: CASSYPGQGPTGELFF
abundance: -
d_gene: TRBD1
v_gene: TRBV6-6
j_gene: TRBJ2-2

CDR3nt: TGTGCCAGCACCCAGAAAGGGACTAGCGGGGGGGCAGGGGATACGCAGTATTTT
CDR3aa: CASTQKGTSGGAGDTQYF
abundance: -
d_gene: TRBD2
v_gene: TRBV27
j_gene: TRBJ2-3

CDR3nt: TGTGCCAGCAGCTTAGCGAGTCTAGCGAGAGATACGCAGTATTTT
CDR3aa: CASSLASLARDTQYF
abundance: -
d_gene: -
v_gene: TRBV7-9
j_gene: TRBJ2-3

CDR3nt: TGTGCCATCGGGTCCATTCCCCAGTACTTC
CDR3aa: CAIGSIPQYF
abundance: -
d_gene: -
v_gene: TRBV6-1
j_gene: TRBJ2-5

CDR3nt: TGTGCCAGCAGCTTAGGAGCGGGCTCGAACACTGAAGCTTTCTTT
CDR3aa: CASSLGAGSNTEAFF
abundance: -
d_gene: -
v_gene: TRBV7-8
j_gene: TRBJ1-1

CDR3nt: TGTGCCAGCAGCGTAGATAAAGAGTATAGATCAACTATGGTAAAGATCAACTATGGCTACACCTTC
CDR3aa: CASSVDKEYRSTMVKINYGYTF
abundance: -
d_gene: -
v_gene: TRBV9
j_gene: TRBJ1-2

CDR3nt: TGTGCCAGCACCACGGCGGGAGGGCTTGAGCAGTTCTTC
CDR3aa: CASTTAGGLEQFF
abundance: -
d_gene: TRBD2
v_gene: TRBV6-5
j_gene: TRBJ2-1

CDR3nt: TGTGCCAGCAGCCACCCGACAGGGGACTATGGCTACACCTTC
CDR3aa: CASSHPTGDYGYTF
abundance: few
d_gene: TRBD1
v_gene: TRBV11-2
j_gene: TRBJ1-2

CDR3nt: TGCGCCAGCAGCCGACAGGGCGATTGGATCGACAATGAGCAGTTCTTC
CDR3aa: CASSRQGDWIDNEQFF
abundance: -
d_gene: TRBD1
v_gene: TRBV5-1
j_gene: TRBJ2-1

CDR3nt: TGTGCCAGTAGTATCTATGGGTTAGCGGGGACTGGGGAGCTGTTTTTT
CDR3aa: CASSIYGLAGTGELFF
abundance: -
d_gene: TRBD2
v_gene: TRBV19
j_gene: TRBJ2-2

CDR3nt: TGTGCCGCCGCCCGGGGGGTAGAGTACGAGCAGTACTTC
CDR3aa: CAAARGVEYEQYF
abundance: -
d_gene: TRBD2
v_gene: TRBV7-9
j_gene: TRBJ2-7

CDR3nt: TGTGCCAGCAGCTTGGGACTAGCGGGGGGGCAAGAGACCCAGTACTTC
CDR3aa: CASSLGLAGGQETQYF
abundance: once
d_gene: TRBD2
v_gene: TRBV5-4
j_gene: TRBJ2-5

CDR3nt: TGTGCCAGCAGCTTGGCCCGGCAGGGAGGACGGGACGGCTACACCTTC
CDR3aa: CASSLARQGGRDGYTF
abundance: -
d_gene: -
v_gene: TRBV5-4
j_gene: TRBJ1-2

CDR3nt: TGTGCTTCAGAACTAGCGGTCCTCACCGGGGAGCTGTTTTTT
CDR3aa: CASELAVLTGELFF
abundance: -
d_gene: TRBD2
v_gene: TRBV19
j_gene: TRBJ2-2

CDR3nt: TGTGCTAGTGGCCCGCCCCTGAGCCATGAGCAGTTCTTC
CDR3aa: CASGPPLSHEQFF
abundance: -
d_gene: -
v_gene: TRBV12-5
j_gene: TRBJ2-1

CDR3nt: TGCGCCAGCAGTTCTGTAGATACGCAGTATTTT
CDR3aa: CASSSVDTQYF
abundance: -
d_gene: -
v_gene: TRBV5-1
j_gene: TRBJ2-3

CDR3nt: TGTGCCAGCAGCGCACTCGGGGGGAGGTACAATGAGCAGTTCTTC
CDR3aa: CASSALGGRYNEQFF
abundance: -
d_gene: TRBD2
v_gene: TRBV9
j_gene: TRBJ2-1

CDR3nt: TGTGCCAGTAGTATAGATTACCCCAGTGTTTCACCCCTCCACTTT
CDR3aa: CASSIDYPSVSPLHF
abundance: -
d_gene: -
v_gene: TRBV19
j_gene: TRBJ1-6

CDR3nt: TGTGCCAGCAAGCCACAGGGGGCGATATATGAAAAACTGTTTTTT
CDR3aa: CASKPQGAIYEKLFF
abundance: -
d_gene: TRBD1
v_gene: TRBV11-2
j_gene: TRBJ1-4

CDR3nt: TGTGCCAGCAGTTATAGCGGGGGCGCTTACAATGAGCAGTTCTTC
CDR3aa: CASSYSGGAYNEQFF
abundance: once
d_gene: TRBD2
v_gene: TRBV6-5
j_gene: TRBJ2-1

CDR3nt: TGTGCCAGTAGTATGGGGGGGGGCCTTGGAAATGAGCAGTTCTTC
CDR3aa: CASSMGGGLGNEQFF
abundance: -
d_gene: -
v_gene: TRBV19
j_gene: TRBJ2-1

CDR3nt: TGTGCCAGCAGCCAGACTAGCGGATACGAGCAGTACTTC
CDR3aa: CASSQTSGYEQYF
abundance: few
d_gene: TRBD2
v_gene: TRBV7-6
j_gene: TRBJ2-7

CDR3nt: TGTGCCAGCAGCGCAAAGGGGGACACTGAGCAGTTCTTC
CDR3aa: CASSAKGDTEQFF
abundance: -
d_gene: -
v_gene: TRBV13
j_gene: TRBJ2-1

CDR3nt: TGTGCCAGCAGCTTGTTCAAACACCCGTCGGAGACCCAGTACTTC
CDR3aa: CASSLFKHPSETQYF
abundance: -
d_gene: -
v_gene: TRBV13
j_gene: TRBJ2-5

CDR3nt: TGTGCCAGCAGCGGATACCGGGACTCGGCGAACACCGGGGAGCTGTTTTTT
CDR3aa: CASSGYRDSANTGELFF
abundance: -
d_gene: -
v_gene: TRBV9
j_gene: TRBJ2-2

CDR3nt: TGTGCCAGCAGCTGGACAGCGTTTAATGAAAAACTGTTTTTT
CDR3aa: CASSWTAFNEKLFF
abundance: -
d_gene: -
v_gene: TRBV5-6
j_gene: TRBJ1-4

CDR3nt: TGTGCCAGTAGTCCGGACAGGGGAGACAGTGGAGAGACCCAGTACTTC
CDR3aa: CASSPDRGDSGETQYF
abundance: -
d_gene: TRBD1
v_gene: TRBV19
j_gene: TRBJ2-5

CDR3nt: TGTGCCAGCAGCGGGAGAAGCGGGGTGCAAGAGACCCAGTACTTC
CDR3aa: CASSGRSGVQETQYF
abundance: few
d_gene: TRBD2
v_gene: TRBV9
j_gene: TRBJ2-5

CDR3nt: TGCGCCAGCAGCCAAAAAGAACCCCAGGGTCGAGGCAATCAGCCCCAGCATTTT
CDR3aa: CASSQKEPQGRGNQPQHF
abundance: -
d_gene: -
v_gene: TRBV4-1
j_gene: TRBJ1-5

CDR3nt: TGTGCCATCAACTCCAGGGGGAACTATGGCTACACCTTC
CDR3aa: CAINSRGNYGYTF
abundance: -
d_gene: TRBD1
v_gene: TRBV10-3
j_gene: TRBJ1-2

CDR3nt: TGTGCCAGCAGGGCCACAGGGTTCGATGAGCAGTTCTTC
CDR3aa: CASRATGFDEQFF
abundance: -
d_gene: -
v_gene: TRBV7-2
j_gene: TRBJ2-1

CDR3nt: TGTGCCAGCAGCCAGGTCGCAGGGGTAAGCTACAATGAGCAGTTCTTC
CDR3aa: CASSQVAGVSYNEQFF
abundance: once
d_gene: -
v_gene: TRBV7-9
j_gene: TRBJ2-1

CDR3nt: TGTGCCAGTAGTACAGGACAGGGAAGGGAAAAACTGTTTTTT
CDR3aa: CASSTGQGREKLFF
abundance: -
d_gene: TRBD1
v_gene: TRBV19
j_gene: TRBJ1-4

CDR3nt: TGTGCCAGCAGCAAAGGAGGCAGCAGCTCCTACAATGAGCAGTTCTTC
CDR3aa: CASSKGGSSSYNEQFF
abundance: -
d_gene: -
v_gene: TRBV21-1
j_gene: TRBJ2-1

CDR3nt: TGTGCCATCAGCTCCGTAGACTACAATCAGCCCCAGCATTTT
CDR3aa: CAISSVDYNQPQHF
abundance: -
d_gene: -
v_gene: TRBV10-3
j_gene: TRBJ1-5

CDR3nt: TGTGCCAGTAGTCCTACACGGGACACTGAAGCTTTCTTT
CDR3aa: CASSPTRDTEAFF
abundance: -
d_gene: -
v_gene: TRBV19
j_gene: TRBJ1-1

CDR3nt: TGTGTCAGAAGCCCCGCTAGTGGTTGCAGGGCCTACGAGCAGTACTTC
CDR3aa: CVRSPASGCRAYEQYF
abundance: -
d_gene: -
v_gene: TRBV7-5
j_gene: TRBJ2-7

CDR3nt: TGTGCCAGCAGTTTATCTGTAGCCTTGGACAATGAGCAGTTCTTC
CDR3aa: CASSLSVALDNEQFF
abundance: -
d_gene: -
v_gene: TRBV27
j_gene: TRBJ2-1

CDR3nt: TGTGCCAGCAGTTACTCCACAGATACGCAGTATTTT
CDR3aa: CASSYSTDTQYF
abundance: -
d_gene: -
v_gene: TRBV11-2
j_gene: TRBJ2-3

CDR3nt: TGTGCCAGCACCCGGGGGGGGAGGAAAAATCAGCCCCAGCATTTT
CDR3aa: CASTRGGRKNQPQHF
abundance: once
d_gene: -
v_gene: TRBV7-9
j_gene: TRBJ1-5

CDR3nt: TGTGCCATCGGTGGGGGGGACAGAAGACGATCCGGGGAGCTGTTTTTT
CDR3aa: CAIGGGDRRRSGELFF
abundance: -
d_gene: -
v_gene: TRBV10-3
j_gene: TRBJ2-2

CDR3nt: TGCAGCGTTGAATATCCAGCGGGAGTTCCCGGGGAGCTGTTTTTT
CDR3aa: CSVEYPAGVPGELFF
abundance: -
d_gene: TRBD2
v_gene: TRBV29-1
j_gene: TRBJ2-2

CDR3nt: TGCGCCAGCAGCTTGGGACAGGCAGAGACCCAGTACTTC
CDR3aa: CASSLGQAETQYF
abundance: -
d_gene: -
v_gene: TRBV5-1
j_gene: TRBJ2-5

CDR3nt: TGTGCCAGCGGGGGGGCCAATGAGCAGTTCTTC
CDR3aa: CASGGANEQFF
abundance: -
d_gene: -
v_gene: TRBV6-6
j_gene: TRBJ2-1

CDR3nt: TGTGCCAGCTCGCCGAACCCGGACAGAAACTATGGCTACACCTTC
CDR3aa: CASSPNPDRNYGYTF
abundance: -
d_gene: -
v_gene: TRBV18
j_gene: TRBJ1-2